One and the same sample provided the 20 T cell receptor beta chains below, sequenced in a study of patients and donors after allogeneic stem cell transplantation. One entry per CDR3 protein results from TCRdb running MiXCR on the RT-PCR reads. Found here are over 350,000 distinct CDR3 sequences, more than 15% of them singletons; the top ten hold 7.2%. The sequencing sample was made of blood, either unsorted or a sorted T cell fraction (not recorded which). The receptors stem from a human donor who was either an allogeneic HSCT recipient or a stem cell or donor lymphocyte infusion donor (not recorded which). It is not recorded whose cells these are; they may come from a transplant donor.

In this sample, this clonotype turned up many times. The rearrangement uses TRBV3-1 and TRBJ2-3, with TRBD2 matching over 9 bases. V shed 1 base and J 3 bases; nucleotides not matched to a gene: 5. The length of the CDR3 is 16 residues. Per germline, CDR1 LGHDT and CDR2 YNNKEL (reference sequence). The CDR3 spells CASSQGLAGRTDTQYF. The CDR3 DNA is TGTGCCAGCAGCCAAGGCCTAGCGGGAAGGACAGATACGCAGTATTTT.

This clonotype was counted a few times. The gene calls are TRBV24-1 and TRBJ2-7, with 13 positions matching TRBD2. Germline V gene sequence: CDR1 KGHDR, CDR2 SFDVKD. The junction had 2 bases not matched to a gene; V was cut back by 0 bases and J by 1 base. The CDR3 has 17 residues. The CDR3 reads CATSDLTTSGRSYEQYF. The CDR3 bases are TGTGCCACCAGTGATTTGACGACTAGCGGGAGGTCCTACGAGCAGTACTTC.

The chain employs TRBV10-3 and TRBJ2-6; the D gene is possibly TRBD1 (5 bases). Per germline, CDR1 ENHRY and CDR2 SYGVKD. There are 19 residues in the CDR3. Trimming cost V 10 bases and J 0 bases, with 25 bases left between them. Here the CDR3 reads CATPTEQVFVNSGANVLTF. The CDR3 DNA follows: TGTGCCACACCTACCGAACAGGTCTTTGTTAACTCTGGGGCCAACGTCCTGACTTTC.

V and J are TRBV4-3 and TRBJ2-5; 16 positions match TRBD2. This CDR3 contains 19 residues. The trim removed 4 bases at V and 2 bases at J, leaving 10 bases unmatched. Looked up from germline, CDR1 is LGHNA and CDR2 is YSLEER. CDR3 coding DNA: TGCGCCAGCAGCCCCGGGACTAGCGGGGGGGAGTCCGTTCAAGAGACCCAGTACTTC. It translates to CASSPGTSGGESVQETQYF.

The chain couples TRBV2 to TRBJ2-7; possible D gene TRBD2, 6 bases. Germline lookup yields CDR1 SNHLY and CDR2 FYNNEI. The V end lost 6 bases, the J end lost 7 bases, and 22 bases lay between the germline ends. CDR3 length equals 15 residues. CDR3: CASRSRDSSPGEQYF. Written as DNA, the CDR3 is TGTGCCAGCAGGTCAAGGGACTCCTCTCCCGGTGAGCAGTACTTC.

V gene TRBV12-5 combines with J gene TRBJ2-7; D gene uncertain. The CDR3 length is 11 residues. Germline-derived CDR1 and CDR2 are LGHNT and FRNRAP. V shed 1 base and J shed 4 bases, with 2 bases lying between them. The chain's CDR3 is CASGLDYEQYF. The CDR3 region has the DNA TGTGCTAGTGGTTTGGATTACGAGCAGTACTTC.

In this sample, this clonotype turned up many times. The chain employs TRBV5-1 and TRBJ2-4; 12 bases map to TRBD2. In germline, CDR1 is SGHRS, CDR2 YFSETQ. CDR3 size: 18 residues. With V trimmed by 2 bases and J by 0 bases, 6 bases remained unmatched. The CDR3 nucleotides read TGCGCCAGCAGCTTCGAGGGACTAGCGGGTCCAGCCAAAAACATTCAGTACTTC. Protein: CASSFEGLAGPAKNIQYF.

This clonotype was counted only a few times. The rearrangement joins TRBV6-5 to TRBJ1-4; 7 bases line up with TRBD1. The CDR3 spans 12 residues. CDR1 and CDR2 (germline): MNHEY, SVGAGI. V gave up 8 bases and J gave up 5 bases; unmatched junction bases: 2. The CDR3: CASQGENEKLFF. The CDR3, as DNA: TGTGCCAGCCAGGGGGAAAATGAAAAACTGTTTTTT.

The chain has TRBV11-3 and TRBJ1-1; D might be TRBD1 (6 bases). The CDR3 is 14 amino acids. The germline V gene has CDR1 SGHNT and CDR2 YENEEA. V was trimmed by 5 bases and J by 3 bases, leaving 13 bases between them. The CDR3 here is CASSDQQGYTEAFF. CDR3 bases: TGTGCCAGCAGCGACCAACAGGGTTACACTGAAGCTTTCTTT. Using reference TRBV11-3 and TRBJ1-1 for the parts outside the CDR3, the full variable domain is EAGVVQSPRYKIIEKKQPVAFWCNPISGHNTLYWYLQNLGQGPELLIRYENEEAVDDSQLPKDRFSAERLKGVDSTLKIQPAELGDSAVYLCASSDQQGYTEAFFGQGTRLTVV.

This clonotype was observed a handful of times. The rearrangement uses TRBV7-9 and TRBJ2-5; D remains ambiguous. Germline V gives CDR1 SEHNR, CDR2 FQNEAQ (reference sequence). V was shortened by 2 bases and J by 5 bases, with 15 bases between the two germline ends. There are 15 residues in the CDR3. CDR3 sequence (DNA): TGTGCCAGCAGCTTAATGGCGTTAGTGAGTGAGACCCAGTACTTC. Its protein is CASSLMALVSETQYF.

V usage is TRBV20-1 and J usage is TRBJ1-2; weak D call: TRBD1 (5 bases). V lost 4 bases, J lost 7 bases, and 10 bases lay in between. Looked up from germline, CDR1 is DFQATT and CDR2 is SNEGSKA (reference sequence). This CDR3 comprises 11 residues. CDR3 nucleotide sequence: TGCAGTGCTATAACGGGGCGTGGCTACACCTTC. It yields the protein CSAITGRGYTF.

The CDR3 loop is CASGWGIATNYGYTF. CDR3 sequence (DNA): TGTGCCAGCGGCTGGGGGATCGCAACTAACTATGGCTACACCTTC. The chain carries TRBV7-9 and TRBJ1-2, with a possible D match to TRBD1 (5 bases). The CDR3 sequence is 15 residues long. V lost 8 bases to trimming and J lost 0 bases, with 16 bases between them. Germline CDR1 reads SEHNR; CDR2 reads FQNEAQ (reference sequence).

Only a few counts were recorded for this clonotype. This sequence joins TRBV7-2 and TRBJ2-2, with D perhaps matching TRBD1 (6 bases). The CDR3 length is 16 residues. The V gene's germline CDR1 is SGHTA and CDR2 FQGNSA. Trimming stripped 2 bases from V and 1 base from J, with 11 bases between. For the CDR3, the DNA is TGTGCCAGCAGCTTATCAAACAGGGTGAACACCGGGGAGCTGTTTTTT. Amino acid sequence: CASSLSNRVNTGELFF. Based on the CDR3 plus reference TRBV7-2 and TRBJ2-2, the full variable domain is GAGVSQSPSNKVTEKGKDVELRCDPISGHTALYWYRQSLGQGLEFLIYFQGNSAPDKSGLPSDRFSAERTGGSVSTLTIQRTQQEDSAVYLCASSLSNRVNTGELFFGEGSRLTVL.

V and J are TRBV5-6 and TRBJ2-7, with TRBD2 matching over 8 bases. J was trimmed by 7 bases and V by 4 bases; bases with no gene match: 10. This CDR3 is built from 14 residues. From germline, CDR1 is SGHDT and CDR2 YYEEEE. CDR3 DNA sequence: TGTGCCAGCAGCCCCGGACTAGCCGAGCGGGAGCAGTACTTC. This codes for CASSPGLAEREQYF.

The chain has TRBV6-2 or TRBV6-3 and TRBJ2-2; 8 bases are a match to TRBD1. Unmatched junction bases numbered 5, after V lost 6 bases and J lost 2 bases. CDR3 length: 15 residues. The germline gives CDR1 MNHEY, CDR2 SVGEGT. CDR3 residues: CASRRSGGNTGELFF. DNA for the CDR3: TGTGCCAGCAGGCGATCAGGGGGCAACACCGGGGAGCTGTTTTTT.

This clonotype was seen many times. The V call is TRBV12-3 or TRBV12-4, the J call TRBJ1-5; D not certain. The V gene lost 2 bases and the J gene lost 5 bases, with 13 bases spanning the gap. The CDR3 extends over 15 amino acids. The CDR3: CASSLIDESDQPQHF. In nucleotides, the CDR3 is TGTGCCAGCAGTTTAATAGACGAGTCCGATCAGCCCCAGCATTTT.

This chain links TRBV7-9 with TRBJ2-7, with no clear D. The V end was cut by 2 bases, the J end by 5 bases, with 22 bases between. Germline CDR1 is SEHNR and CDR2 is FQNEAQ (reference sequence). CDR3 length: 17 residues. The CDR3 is CASSLTRIGVIEDEQYF. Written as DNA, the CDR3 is TGTGCCAGCAGCTTAACCCGGATTGGGGTGATCGAAGACGAGCAGTACTTC.

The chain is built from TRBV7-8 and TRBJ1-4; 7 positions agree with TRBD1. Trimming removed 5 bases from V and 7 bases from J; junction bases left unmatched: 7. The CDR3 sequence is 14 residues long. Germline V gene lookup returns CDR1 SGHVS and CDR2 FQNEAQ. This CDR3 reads CASSPDRVFEKLFF. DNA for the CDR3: TGTGCCAGCAGCCCCGACAGGGTCTTTGAAAAACTGTTTTTT.

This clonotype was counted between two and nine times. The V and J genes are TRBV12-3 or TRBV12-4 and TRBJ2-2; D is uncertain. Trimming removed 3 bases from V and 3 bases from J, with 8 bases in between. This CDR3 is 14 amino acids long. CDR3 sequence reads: CASSFLHYTGELFF. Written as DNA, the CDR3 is TGTGCCAGCAGTTTTTTACACTACACCGGGGAGCTGTTTTTT.

CDR3 bases: TGCAGTGCTACAGGACTGAAGAACACCGGGGAGCTGTTTTTT. Translation gives CSATGLKNTGELFF. The rearrangement uses TRBV20-1 and TRBJ2-2; perhaps TRBD2 as D (5 bases). The CDR3 loop spans 14 amino acids. Trimming took off 4 bases at V and 1 base at J, with 10 bases between the two ends. Per germline, CDR1 DFQATT and CDR2 SNEGSKA (reference sequence).